This TCR beta chain comes out of a study of T cells after yellow fever vaccination. This clonotype appeared many times. TCRdb independently ran MiXCR on the 5' RACE reads; one entry per CDR3 protein. The sample has about 220,000 distinct CDR3 sequences; approximately 3.2% are singletons. The V end was cut by 2 bases, the J end by 5 bases, with 7 bases between. Germline CDR1 SGHDT, CDR2 YYEEEE. This CDR3 spans 13 amino acids. The sequence derives from a man younger than 35 who received the YFV17D yellow fever vaccine. The J gene is TRBJ2-2, the V gene TRBV5-6; unclear D gene. The sequencing used CD4+ T cells sorted from PBMCs, collected 10 days after the yellow fever booster vaccination. CDR3 sequence (DNA): TGTGCCAGCAGCTTAGAAGGGACCGGGGAGCTGTTTTTT. Translating it yields CASSLEGTGELFF.